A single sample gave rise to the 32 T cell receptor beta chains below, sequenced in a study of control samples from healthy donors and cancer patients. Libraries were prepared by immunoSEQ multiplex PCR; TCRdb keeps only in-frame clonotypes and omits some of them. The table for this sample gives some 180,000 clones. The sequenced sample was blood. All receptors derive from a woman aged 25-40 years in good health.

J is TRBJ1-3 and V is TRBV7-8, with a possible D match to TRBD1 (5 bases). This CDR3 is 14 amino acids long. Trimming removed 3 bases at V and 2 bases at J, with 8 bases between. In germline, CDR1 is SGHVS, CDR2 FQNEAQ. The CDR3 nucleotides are TGTGCCAGCAGCTTCCAGGGCCCTGGAAACACCATATATTTT. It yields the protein CASSFQGPGNTIYF.

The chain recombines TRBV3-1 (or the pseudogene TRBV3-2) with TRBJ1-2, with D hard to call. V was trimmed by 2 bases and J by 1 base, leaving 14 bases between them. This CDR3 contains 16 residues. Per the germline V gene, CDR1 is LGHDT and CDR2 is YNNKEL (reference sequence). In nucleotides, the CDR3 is TGTGCCAGCAGCCAACAAACCCCGGACGGTAACTATGGCTACACCTTC. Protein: CASSQQTPDGNYGYTF.

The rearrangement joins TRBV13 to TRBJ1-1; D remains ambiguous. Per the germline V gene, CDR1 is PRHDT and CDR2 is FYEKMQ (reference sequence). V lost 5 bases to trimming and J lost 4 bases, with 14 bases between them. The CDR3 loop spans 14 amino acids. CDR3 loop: CASSSRKETTEAFF. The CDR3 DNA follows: TGTGCCAGCAGCAGCCGTAAGGAGACCACTGAAGCTTTCTTT.

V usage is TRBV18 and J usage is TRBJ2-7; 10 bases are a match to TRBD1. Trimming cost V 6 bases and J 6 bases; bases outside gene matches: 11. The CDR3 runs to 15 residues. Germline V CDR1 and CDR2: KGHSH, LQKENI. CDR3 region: CASSSIPGQGSEQYF. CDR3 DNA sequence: TGTGCCAGCTCGTCCATACCGGGACAGGGGAGCGAGCAGTACTTC.

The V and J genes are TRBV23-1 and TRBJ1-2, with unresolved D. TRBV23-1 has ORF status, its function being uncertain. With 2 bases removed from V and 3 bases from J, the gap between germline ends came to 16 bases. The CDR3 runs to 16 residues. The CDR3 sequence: CASSQMRRDRDYGYTF. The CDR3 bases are TGCGCCAGCAGTCAAATGAGAAGGGATAGGGACTATGGCTACACCTTC.

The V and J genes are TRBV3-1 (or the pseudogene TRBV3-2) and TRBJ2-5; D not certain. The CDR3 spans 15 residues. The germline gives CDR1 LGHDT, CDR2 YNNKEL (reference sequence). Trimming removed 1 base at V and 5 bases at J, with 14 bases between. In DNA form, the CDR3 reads TGTGCCAGCAGCCAAGTACCTGCCGGTCGGGAGACCCAGTACTTC. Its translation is CASSQVPAGRETQYF.

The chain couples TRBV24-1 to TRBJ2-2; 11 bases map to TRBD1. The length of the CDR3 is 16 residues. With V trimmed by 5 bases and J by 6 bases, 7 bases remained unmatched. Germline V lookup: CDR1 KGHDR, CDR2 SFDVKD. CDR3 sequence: CATSATGTGGSGELFF. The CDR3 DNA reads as TGTGCCACCAGTGCCACCGGGACAGGGGGATCCGGGGAGCTGTTTTTT.

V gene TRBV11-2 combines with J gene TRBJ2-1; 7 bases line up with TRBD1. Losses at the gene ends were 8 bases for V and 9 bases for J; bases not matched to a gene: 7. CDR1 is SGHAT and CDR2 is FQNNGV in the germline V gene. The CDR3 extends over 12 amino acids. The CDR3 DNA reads TGTGCCAGCGGGGAACAGGGGATTGAGCAGTTCTTC. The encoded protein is CASGEQGIEQFF.

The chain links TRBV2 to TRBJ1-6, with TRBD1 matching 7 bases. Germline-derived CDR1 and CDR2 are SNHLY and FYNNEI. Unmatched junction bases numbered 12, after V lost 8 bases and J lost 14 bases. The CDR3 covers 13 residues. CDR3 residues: CASDRQGPRSLHF. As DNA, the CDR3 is TGTGCCAGCGATAGACAGGGCCCTCGGTCCCTCCACTTT.

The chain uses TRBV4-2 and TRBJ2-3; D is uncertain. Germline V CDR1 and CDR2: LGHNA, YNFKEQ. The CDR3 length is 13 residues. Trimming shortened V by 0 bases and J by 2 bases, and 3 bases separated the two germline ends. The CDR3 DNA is TGTGCCAGCAGCCAAGATCCCACAGATACGCAGTATTTT. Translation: CASSQDPTDTQYF.

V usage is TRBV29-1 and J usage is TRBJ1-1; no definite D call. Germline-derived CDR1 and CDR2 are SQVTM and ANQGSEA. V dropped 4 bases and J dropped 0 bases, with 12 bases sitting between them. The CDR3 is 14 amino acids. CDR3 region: CSVVLQWMNTEAFF. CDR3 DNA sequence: TGCAGCGTTGTCCTCCAGTGGATGAACACTGAAGCTTTCTTT.

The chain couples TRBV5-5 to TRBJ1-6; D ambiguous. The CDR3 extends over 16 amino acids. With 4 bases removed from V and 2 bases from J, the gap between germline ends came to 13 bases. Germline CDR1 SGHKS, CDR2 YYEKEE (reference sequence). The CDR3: CASSPRTWAYNSPLHF. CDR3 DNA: TGTGCCAGCAGCCCCCGCACGTGGGCCTATAATTCACCCCTCCACTTT.

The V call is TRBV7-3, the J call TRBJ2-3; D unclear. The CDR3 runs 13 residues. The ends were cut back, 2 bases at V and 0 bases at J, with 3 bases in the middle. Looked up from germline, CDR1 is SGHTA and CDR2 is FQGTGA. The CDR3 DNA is TGTGCCAGCAGCTTAGAAAGCACAGATACGCAGTATTTT. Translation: CASSLESTDTQYF. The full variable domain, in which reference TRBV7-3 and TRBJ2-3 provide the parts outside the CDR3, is GAGVSQTPSNKVTEKGKYVELRCDPISGHTALYWYRQSLGQGPEFLIYFQGTGAADDSGLPNDRFFAVRPEGSVSTLKIQRTERGDSAVYLCASSLESTDTQYFGPGTRLTVL.

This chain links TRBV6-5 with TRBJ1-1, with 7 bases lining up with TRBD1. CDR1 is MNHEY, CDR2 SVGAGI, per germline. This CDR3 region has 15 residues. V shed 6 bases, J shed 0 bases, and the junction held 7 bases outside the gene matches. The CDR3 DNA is TGTGCCAGCAGGAGACAGGGTTCTGTGAACACTGAAGCTTTCTTT. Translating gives CASRRQGSVNTEAFF.

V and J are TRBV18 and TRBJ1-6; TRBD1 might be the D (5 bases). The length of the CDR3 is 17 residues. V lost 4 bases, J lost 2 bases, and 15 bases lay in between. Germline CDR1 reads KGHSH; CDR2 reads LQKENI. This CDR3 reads CASSLNRRGAYNSPLHF. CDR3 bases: TGTGCCAGCTCACTGAACAGGCGCGGCGCCTATAATTCACCCCTCCACTTT. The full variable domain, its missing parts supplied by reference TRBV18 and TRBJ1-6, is NAGVMQNPRHLVRRRGQEARLRCSPMKGHSHVYWYRQLPEEGLKFMVYLQKENIIDESGMPKERFSAEFPKEGPSILRIQQVVRGDSAAYFCASSLNRRGAYNSPLHFGNGTRLTVT.

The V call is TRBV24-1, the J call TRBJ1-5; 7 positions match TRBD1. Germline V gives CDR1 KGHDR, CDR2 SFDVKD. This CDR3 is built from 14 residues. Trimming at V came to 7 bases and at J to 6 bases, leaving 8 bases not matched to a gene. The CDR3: CATSQQGFLQPQHF. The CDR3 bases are TGTGCCACCAGCCAACAGGGGTTCCTTCAGCCCCAGCATTTT.

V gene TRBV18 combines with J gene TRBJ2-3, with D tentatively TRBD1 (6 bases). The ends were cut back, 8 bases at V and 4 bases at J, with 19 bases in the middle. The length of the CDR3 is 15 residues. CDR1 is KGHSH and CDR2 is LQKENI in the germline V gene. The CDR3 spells CASPAPRDISDTQYF. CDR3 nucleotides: TGTGCCAGCCCTGCACCCCGGGACATATCAGATACGCAGTATTTT.

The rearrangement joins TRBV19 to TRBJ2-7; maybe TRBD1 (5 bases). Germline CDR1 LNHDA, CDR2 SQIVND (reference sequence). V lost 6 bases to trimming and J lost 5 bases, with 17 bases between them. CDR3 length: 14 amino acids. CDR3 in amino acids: CASSWTNGAHEQYF. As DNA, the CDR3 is TGTGCCAGTAGCTGGACAAATGGGGCCCACGAGCAGTACTTC. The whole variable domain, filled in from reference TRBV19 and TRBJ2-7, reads DGGITQSPKYLFRKEGQNVTLSCEQNLNHDAMYWYRQDPGQGLRLIYYSQIVNDFQKGDIAEGYSVSREKKESFPLTVTSAQKNPTAFYLCASSWTNGAHEQYFGPGTRLTVT.

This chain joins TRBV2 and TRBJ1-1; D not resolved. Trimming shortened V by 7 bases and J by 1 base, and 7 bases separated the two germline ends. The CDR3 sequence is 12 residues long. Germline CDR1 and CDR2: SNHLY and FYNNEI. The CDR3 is CASTVRNTEAFF. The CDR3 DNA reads TGTGCCAGCACGGTTCGGAACACTGAAGCTTTCTTT.

The CDR3 DNA sequence: TGTGCCAGCAGCAAAGGATGGACGGGAAACACAGATACGCAGTATTTT. Its translation is CASSKGWTGNTDTQYF. The V gene is TRBV21-1, the J gene TRBJ2-3; TRBD2, the D gene given by the table, was not confirmed from the DNA. TRBV21-1 is a documented pseudogene. CDR3 length equals 16 residues.

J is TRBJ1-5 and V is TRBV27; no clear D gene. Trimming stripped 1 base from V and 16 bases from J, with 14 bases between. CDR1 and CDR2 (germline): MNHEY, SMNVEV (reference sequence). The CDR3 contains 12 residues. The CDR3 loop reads CASSLYSGRVHF. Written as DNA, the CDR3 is TGTGCCAGCAGTTTATATTCGGGGAGGGTCCATTTT.

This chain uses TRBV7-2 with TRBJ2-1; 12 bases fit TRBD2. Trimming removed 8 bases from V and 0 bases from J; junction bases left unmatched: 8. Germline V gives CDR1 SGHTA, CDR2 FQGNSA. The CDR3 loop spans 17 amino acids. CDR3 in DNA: TGTGCCAGCCTGTTCCTAGCGGGGGGGTTCTCCTACAATGAGCAGTTCTTC. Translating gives CASLFLAGGFSYNEQFF.

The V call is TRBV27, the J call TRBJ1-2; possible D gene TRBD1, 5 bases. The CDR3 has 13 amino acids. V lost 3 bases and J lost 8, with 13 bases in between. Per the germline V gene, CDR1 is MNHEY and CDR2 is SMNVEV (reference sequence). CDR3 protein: CASSLSGDRGYTF. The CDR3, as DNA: TGTGCCAGCAGTTTGTCGGGGGATCGCGGCTACACCTTC.

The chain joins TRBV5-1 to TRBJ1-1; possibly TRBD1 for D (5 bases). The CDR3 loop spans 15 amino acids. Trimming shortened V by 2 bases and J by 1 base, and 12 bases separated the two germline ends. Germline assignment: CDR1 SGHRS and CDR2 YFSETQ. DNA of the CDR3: TGCGCCAGCAGCTTACGACAGAGCAAGAACACTGAAGCTTTCTTT. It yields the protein CASSLRQSKNTEAFF.

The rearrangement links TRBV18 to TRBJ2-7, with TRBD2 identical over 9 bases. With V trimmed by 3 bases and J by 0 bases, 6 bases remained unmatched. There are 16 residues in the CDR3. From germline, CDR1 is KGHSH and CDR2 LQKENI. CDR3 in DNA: TGTGCCAGCTCACCCGGCGGGGGGGCTAGCTCCTACGAGCAGTACTTC. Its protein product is CASSPGGGASSYEQYF.

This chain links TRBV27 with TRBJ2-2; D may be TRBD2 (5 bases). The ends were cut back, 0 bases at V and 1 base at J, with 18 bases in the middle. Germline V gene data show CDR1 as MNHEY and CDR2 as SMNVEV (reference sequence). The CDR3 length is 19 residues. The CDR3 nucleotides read TGTGCCAGCAGTTTATCCTTCCGTAGGACGGGGAAGAACACCGGGGAGCTGTTTTTT. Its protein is CASSLSFRRTGKNTGELFF.

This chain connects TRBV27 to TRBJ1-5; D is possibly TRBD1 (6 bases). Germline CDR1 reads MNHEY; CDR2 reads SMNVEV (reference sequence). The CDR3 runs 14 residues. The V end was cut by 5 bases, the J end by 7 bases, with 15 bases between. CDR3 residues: CASSIGGVGQPQHF. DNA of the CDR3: TGTGCCAGCAGTATAGGGGGGGTTGGACAGCCCCAGCATTTT.

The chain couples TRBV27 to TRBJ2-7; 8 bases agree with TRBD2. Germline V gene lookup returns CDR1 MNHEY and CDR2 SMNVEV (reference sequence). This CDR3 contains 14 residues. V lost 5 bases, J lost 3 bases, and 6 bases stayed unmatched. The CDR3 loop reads CASSPGLGFYEQYF. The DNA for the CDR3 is TGTGCCAGCAGTCCGGGACTAGGTTTCTACGAGCAGTACTTC.

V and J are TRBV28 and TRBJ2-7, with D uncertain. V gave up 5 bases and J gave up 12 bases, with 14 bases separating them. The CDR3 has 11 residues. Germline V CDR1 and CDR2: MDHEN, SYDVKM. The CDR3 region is CASSASTWWYF. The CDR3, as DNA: TGTGCCAGCAGTGCTTCGACATGGTGGTACTTC.

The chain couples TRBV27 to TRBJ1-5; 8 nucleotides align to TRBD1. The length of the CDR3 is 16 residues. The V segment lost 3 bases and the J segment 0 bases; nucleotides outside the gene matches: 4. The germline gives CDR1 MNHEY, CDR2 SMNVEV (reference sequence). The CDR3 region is CASSFTGGNSNQPQHF. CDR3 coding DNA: TGTGCCAGCAGTTTCACAGGGGGGAATAGCAATCAGCCCCAGCATTTT.

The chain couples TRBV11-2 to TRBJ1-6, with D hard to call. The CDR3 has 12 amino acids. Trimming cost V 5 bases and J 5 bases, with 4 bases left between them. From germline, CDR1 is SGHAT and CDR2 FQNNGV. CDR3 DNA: TGTGCCAGCAGCCAGGATAATTCACCCCTCCACTTT. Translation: CASSQDNSPLHF.

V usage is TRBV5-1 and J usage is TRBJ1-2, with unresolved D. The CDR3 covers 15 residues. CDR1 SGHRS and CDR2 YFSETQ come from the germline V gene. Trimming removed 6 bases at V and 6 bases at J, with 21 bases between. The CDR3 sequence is CASNTGNRRIDGYTF. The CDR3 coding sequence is TGCGCCAGCAACACGGGGAACCGGAGGATCGATGGCTACACCTTC.